This entry features one T cell receptor (beta chain) sequence. The sample originates from a study of T cell changes during pregnancy in multiple sclerosis. Method: immunoSEQ multiplex PCR; TCRdb's copy keeps in-frame clones and lacks some. The sample contains some 64,000 clones, over 80% of which appear only once. V was shortened by 6 bases and J by 0 bases, with 8 bases between the two germline ends. Germline lookup yields CDR1 LNHNV and CDR2 YYDKDF (reference sequence). This CDR3 region has 14 residues. The TCR was taken from a female donor in good health, enrolled as a control in a pregnancy study. The sample was peripheral blood, taken in the first trimester of pregnancy. This chain uses TRBV15 with TRBJ1-4; D perhaps matches TRBD1 (5 bases). The CDR3 sequence: CATSPRATNEKLFF. DNA of the CDR3: TGTGCCACCAGTCCCAGGGCAACTAATGAAAAACTGTTTTTT.